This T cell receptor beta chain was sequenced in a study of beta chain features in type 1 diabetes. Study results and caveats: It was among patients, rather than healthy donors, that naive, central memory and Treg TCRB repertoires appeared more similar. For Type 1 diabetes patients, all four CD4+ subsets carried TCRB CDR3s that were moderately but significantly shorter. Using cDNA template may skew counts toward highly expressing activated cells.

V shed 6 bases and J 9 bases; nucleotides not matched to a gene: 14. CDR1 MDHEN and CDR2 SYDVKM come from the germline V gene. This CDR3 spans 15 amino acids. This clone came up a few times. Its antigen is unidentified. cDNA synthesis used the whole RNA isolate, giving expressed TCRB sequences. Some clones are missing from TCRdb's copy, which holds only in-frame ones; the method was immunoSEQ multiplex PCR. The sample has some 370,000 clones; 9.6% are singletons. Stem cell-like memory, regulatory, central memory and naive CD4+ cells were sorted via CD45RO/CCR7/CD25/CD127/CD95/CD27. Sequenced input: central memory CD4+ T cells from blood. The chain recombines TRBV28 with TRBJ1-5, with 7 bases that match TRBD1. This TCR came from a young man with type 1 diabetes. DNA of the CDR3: TGTGCCAGCAGCCGGGGACAGTTGGATGGTCGGCCCCAGCATTTT. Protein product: CASSRGQLDGRPQHF. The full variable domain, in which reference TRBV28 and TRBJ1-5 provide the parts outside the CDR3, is DVKVTQSSRYLVKRTGEKVFLECVQDMDHENMFWYRQDPGLGLRLIYFSYDVKMKEKGDIPEGYSVSREKKERFSLILESASTNQTSMYLCASSRGQLDGRPQHFGDGTRLSIL.